This TCR beta chain originates from a study of blood T cell repertoires in COVID-19 (dated by TCRdb to about 2020). Some background on the complete study: Collaborator samples came from the United States, Italy and Spain and covered acute and convalescent phases of COVID-19. The prospective study material was composed of cDNA or gDNA derived from T cells, B-cell-depleted T cells, or PBMCs. Subjects who had been exposed to COVID-19, were actively infected with it, or had recovered from it provided the deeply sampled blood TCRbeta repertoires that made up the dataset. A freely available public database, intended as a resource for researchers studying the immune response to SARS-CoV-2, is where the repertoires were released. Samples came from the ongoing ImmuneRACE study (first 160 participants) plus 1,254 subjects from 6 global collaborators. Sample metadata almost always included a de-identified subject ID, COVID-19 status, age in years and sex. Where available, HLA class I and class II types were taken from metadata supplied by the sample provider and were not determined by assay-based typing.

This clone occurred a few times. It has no known antigen specificity. Qualities for individual bases were not recorded, and no much larger clone is one base off. TCRbeta CDR3 regions were amplified from genomic DNA using the immunoSEQ Assay, a bias-controlled multiplex PCR. The study's own analysis went as follows. Within the assay, amplification of reference gene primers was used to estimate how many nucleated cells each sample contained. To quantify the absolute abundance of each unique TCRbeta CDR3 rearrangement, sequence reads were collapsed and filtered. Productive Simpson clonality was computed per sample as the square root of Simpson's diversity index over productive rearrangements. The immuneACCESS repertoire file appears here via TCRdb, limited to in-frame rearrangements. These files lack a portion of the clones; in checked studies, under half of the deficit traces to unresolved V genes, and the cause of the others is not known. That table is the source of V, J and clone size, and D and trimming were worked out from the DNA. The sample table contains 50,000 to 70,000 clones; only one count was recorded for approximately 80% of them. More than 20% of the sample lies in the top ten.

Beyond this particular receptor, the publication reports: The amount of clinical and demographic metadata varied by source and participant and was provided uncurated.

The collaborating institutions used their own protocols to collect whole blood in K2EDTA tubes. For TCRbeta analysis, collaborators shipped samples as frozen whole blood, isolated PBMCs, or DNA extracted from either of those sample types. Specimen: peripheral blood. The origin of this receptor is a man in his fifties with active or convalescent COVID-19.

This receptor carries the CDR3 CASSIGIAAYNEQFF. The DNA is as follows: TGTGCCAGTAGTATAGGGATAGCGGCCTACAATGAGCAGTTCTTC. The chain joins TRBV19 to TRBJ2-1; the D gene is perhaps TRBD2, from 6 matching bases. The V and J ends are trimmed by 1 base and 2 bases, leaving 9 bases between them. The CDR3 goes from the cysteine to the phenylalanine over 15 residues. Solely the CDR3 DNA is kept, with 45 bases framed from the first base. CDR1 and CDR2 were assigned from the germline V gene (reference sequence) as LNHDA and SQIVND.